This T cell receptor (beta chain) was identified in a study of blood T cell repertoires in COVID-19. Study details: COVID-19 samples, acute and convalescent, were from the United States, Italy and Spain. T cells, B-cell-depleted T cells, or PBMCs supplied cDNA or gDNA.

V was shortened by 0 bases and J by 1 base, with 4 bases between the two germline ends. The CDR3 is 13 residues long. Germline CDR1 reads SGDLS; CDR2 reads YYNGEE. Original processing methods: Amplification from reference gene primers served as the basis for estimated nucleated cell counts. Clones were sequenced by immunoSEQ multiplex PCR, and TCRdb holds only the in-frame ones, with some missing. That table furnishes V, J and clone size, whereas the DNA furnished D and trimming. This sample carries 110,000 to 150,000 clones, more than 75% of them seen once, and the ten largest clones take about 5%. The material sequenced was peripheral blood. The clonotype comes from a woman between 50 and 59 years old with acute or convalescent COVID-19. The V and J genes are TRBV9 and TRBJ1-1; D call uncertain. CDR3 DNA sequence: TGTGCCAGCAGCGTAGCCGGGAACACTGAAGCTTTCTTT. This encodes CASSVAGNTEAFF.